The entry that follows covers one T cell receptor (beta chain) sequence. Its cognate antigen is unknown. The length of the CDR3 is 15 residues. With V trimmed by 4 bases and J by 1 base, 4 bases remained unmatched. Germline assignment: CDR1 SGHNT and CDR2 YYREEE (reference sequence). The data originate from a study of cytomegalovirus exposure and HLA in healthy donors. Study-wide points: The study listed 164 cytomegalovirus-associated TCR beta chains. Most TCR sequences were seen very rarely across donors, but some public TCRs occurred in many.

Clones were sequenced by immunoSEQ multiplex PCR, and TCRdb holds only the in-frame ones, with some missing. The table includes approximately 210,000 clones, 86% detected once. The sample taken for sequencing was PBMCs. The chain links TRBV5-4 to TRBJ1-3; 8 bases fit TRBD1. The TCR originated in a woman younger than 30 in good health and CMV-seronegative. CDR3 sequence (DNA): TGTGCCAGCAGCGGCCGGACAGGGTCTGGAAACACCATATATTTT. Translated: CASSGRTGSGNTIYF.